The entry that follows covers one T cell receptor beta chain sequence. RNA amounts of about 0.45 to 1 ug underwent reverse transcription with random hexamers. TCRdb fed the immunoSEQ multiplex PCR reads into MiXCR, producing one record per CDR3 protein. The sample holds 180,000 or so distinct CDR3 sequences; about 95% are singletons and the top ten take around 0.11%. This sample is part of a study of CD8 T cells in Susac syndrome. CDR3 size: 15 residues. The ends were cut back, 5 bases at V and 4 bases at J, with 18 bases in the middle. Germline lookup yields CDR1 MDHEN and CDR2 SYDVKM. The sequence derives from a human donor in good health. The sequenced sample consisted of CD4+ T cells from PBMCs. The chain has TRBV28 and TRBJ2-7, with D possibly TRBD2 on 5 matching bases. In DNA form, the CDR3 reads TGTGCCAGCAGTGTTTCGGAAGCGGCAAAATACGAGCAGTACTTC. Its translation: CASSVSEAAKYEQYF.